A selection of T cell receptor beta chains follows, all from one sample in a study of CD8 T cells in Susac syndrome. In TCRdb, the immunoSEQ multiplex PCR reads were re-called with MiXCR into one record per CDR3 protein. The sample records 200,000 to 250,000 distinct CDR3 sequences, roughly 96% being singletons. Sequenced input: CD4+ T cells from PBMCs. These receptors were taken from a human donor with multiple sclerosis. Each CDR3 is given with its conserved first and last residue. D genes are given only for firm matches. Rows may omit the clone size; those that give it use once, few, many or a size class.

CDR3aa	CDR3nt	v_gene	j_gene	d_gene	abundance
CASRPGTGSSLFTGELFF	TGCGCCAGCAGGCCCGGGACAGGGAGTTCTCTTTTCACCGGGGAGCTGTTTTTT	TRBV5-1	TRBJ2-2	TRBD1	once
CASLRGRTDGYTF	TGTGCCAGCTTGCGGGGCAGAACCGATGGCTACACCTTC	TRBV2	TRBJ1-2	-	-
CASSLAGGQTQYF	TGTGCCAGCAGTCTAGCGGGGGGGCAGACCCAGTACTTC	TRBV2	TRBJ2-5	TRBD2	-
CASSLKGLGAEKLFF	TGTGCCAGCAGCTTGAAAGGGTTGGGTGCCGAAAAACTGTTTTTT	TRBV5-6	TRBJ1-4	-	-
CSAYPGSGANVLTF	TGCAGTGCTTACCCCGGGTCTGGGGCCAACGTCCTGACTTTC	TRBV20-1	TRBJ2-6	-	-
CASRRDRGRNQPQHF	TGTGCCAGCAGACGGGACAGGGGGCGGAATCAGCCCCAGCATTTT	TRBV28	TRBJ1-5	TRBD1	-
CASKNLDSNPNEQFF	TGTGCCAGCAAAAACCTAGATTCCAACCCCAATGAGCAGTTCTTC	TRBV28	TRBJ2-1	-	-
CASSQRGLARKTQYF	TGTGCCAGCAGCCAACGCGGACTAGCGAGGAAGACCCAGTACTTC	TRBV3-1	TRBJ2-5	TRBD2	-
CSARSQPNYGYTF	TGCAGTGCTAGATCACAGCCCAACTATGGCTACACCTTC	TRBV20-1	TRBJ1-2	-	-
CASSKGGGVGSYNEQFF	TGTGCCAGCAGCAAAGGGGGGGGAGTCGGCTCCTACAATGAGCAGTTCTTC	TRBV21-1	TRBJ2-1	-	-
CASSIQQNYGYTF	TGTGCCAGTAGTATCCAACAGAACTATGGCTACACCTTC	TRBV19	TRBJ1-2	-	-
CASSGWGSTDTQYF	TGTGCCAGCAGCGGTTGGGGTTCCACAGATACGCAGTATTTT	TRBV9	TRBJ2-3	-	-
CASSLFGGTNQPQHF	TGTGCCAGCAGTTTATTTGGGGGGACCAATCAGCCCCAGCATTTT	TRBV27	TRBJ1-5	-	once
CSARTGGTDTQYF	TGCAGCGCCCGGACAGGGGGCACAGATACGCAGTATTTT	TRBV29-1	TRBJ2-3	TRBD1	-
CSAMDLGRTDTQYF	TGCAGTGCGATGGACCTGGGACGCACAGATACGCAGTATTTT	TRBV20-1	TRBJ2-3	-	-
CASSFPDTNTEAFF	TGTGCCAGCAGTTTTCCTGATACGAACACTGAAGCTTTCTTT	TRBV12-3/TRBV12-4	TRBJ1-1	-	-
CASGDSTQYF	TGTGCCAGCGGGGACAGTACGCAGTATTTT	TRBV2	TRBJ2-3	TRBD1	-
CASSSQGLAGEQYF	TGTGCCAGCAGTTCCCAGGGACTAGCGGGAGAGCAGTACTTC	TRBV27	TRBJ2-7	TRBD2	-